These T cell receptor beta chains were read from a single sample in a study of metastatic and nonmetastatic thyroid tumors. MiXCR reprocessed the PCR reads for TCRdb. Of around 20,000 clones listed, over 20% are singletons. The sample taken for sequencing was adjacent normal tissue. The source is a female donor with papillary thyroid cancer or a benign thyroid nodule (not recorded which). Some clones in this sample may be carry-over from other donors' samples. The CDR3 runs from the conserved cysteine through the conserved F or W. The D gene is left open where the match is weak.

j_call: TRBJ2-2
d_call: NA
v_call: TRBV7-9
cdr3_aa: CASSPTLGTGELFF

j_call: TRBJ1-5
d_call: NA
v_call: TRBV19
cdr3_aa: CASSIGQPQHF

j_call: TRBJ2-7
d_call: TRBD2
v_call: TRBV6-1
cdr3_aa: CASSNHASGSQEQYF

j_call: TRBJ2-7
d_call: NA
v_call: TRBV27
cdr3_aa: CASSDSGSQSGYEQYF

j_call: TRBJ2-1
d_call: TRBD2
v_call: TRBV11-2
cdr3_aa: CASSRASGRSNEQFF

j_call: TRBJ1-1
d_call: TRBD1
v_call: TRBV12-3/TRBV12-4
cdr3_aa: CASSSGQGAHTEAFF

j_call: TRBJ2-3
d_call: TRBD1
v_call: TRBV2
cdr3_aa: CASSGQGSRTDTQYF

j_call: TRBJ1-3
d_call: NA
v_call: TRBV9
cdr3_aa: CASSVDGSSGNTIYF

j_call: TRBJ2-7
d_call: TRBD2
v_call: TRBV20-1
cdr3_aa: CSASVAGGPSYEQYF

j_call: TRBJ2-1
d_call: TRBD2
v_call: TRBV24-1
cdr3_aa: CATSDTRTSGITNEQFF

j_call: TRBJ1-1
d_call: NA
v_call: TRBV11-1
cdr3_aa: CASSSTDRPADTEAFF

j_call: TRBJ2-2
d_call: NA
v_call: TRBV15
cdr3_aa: CATSRVTAGKPGELFF

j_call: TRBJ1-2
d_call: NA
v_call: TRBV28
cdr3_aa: CASSLWDRGGYGYTF

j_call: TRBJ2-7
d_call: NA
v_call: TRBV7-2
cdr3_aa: CASSVAVPPDEQYF

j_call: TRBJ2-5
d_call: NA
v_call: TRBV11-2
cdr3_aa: CASSLVFTDQETQYF

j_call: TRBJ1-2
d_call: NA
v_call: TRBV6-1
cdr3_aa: CASRTGFNYGYTF

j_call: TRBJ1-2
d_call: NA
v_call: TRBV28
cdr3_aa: CASTETGSYGYTF

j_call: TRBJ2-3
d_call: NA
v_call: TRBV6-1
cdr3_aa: CASSLSGDTDTQYF

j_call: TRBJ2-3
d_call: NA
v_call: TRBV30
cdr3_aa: CAWTRPDGRLDTQYF

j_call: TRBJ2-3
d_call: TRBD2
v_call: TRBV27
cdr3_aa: CASSLLVAGAGTDTQYF

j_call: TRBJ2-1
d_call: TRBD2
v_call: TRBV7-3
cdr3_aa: CASSLTPGILAGNEQFF

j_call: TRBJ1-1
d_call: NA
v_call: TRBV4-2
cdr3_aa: CASSQDFRGATEAFF

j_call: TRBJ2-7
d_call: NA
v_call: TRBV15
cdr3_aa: CATSRQGLGEQYF

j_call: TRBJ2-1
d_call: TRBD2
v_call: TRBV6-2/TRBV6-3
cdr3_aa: CASSYPGGEWSYNEQFF

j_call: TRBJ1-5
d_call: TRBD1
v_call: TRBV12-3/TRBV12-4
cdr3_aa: CASSWGQNQPQHF

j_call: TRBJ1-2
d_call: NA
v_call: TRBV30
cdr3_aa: CAWSVFRGEGYTF

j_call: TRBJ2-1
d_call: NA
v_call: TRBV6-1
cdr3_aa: CASGVQDRYYNEQFF

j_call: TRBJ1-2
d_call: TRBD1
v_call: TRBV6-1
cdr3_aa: CASAPGGNYGYTF

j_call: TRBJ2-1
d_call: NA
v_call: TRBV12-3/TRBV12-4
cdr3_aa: CASSLGGDLLYNEQFF

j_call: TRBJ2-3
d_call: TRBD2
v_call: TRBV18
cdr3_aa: CASSPVTLVSGGGTQYF

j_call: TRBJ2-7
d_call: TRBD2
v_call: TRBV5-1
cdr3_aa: CASSSPGLGTYEQYF

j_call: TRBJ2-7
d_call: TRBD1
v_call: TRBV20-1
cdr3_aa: CSAGTGTGSYEQYF

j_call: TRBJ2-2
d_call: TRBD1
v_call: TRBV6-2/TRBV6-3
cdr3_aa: CASSYSMDRGELFF

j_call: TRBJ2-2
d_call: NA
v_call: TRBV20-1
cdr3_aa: CSADGGLAGELFF

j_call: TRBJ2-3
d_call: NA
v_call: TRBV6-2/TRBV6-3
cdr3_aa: CASSYSMSSDTQYF

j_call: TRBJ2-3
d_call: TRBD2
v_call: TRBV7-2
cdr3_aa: CASSGRDTQYF

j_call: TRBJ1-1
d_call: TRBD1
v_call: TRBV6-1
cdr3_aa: CASSRKTGGYSEAFF

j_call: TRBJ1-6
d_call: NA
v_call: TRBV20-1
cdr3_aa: CSARGAREGSPLHF

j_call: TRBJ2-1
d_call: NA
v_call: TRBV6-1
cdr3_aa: CASSDSYNEQFF

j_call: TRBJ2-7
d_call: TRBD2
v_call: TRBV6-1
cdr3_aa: CASSEIGGGPFYEQYF

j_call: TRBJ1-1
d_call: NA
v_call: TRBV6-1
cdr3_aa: CASSSRGDSEAFF

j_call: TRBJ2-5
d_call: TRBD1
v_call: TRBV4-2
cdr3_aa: CASSQDRTGGAETQYF

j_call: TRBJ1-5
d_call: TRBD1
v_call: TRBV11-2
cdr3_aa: CASSFRGDSNQPQHF

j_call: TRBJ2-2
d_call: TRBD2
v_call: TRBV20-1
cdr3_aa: CSAKQPGGKGDTGELFF

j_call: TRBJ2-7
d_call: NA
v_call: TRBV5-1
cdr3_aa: CASSGTTSYEQYF

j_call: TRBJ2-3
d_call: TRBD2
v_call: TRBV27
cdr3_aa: CASKPGLTDTQYF

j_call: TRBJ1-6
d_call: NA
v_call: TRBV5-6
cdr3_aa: CASSLVGSDSPLHF

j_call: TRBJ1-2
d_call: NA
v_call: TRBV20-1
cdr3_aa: CSAGTSGMGGYTF

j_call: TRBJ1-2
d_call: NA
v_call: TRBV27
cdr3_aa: CASSFGENYGYTF

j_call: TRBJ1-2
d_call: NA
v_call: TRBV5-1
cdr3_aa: CASSLAVYYGYTF

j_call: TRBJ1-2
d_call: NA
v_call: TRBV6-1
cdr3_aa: CASSHLYGAPWYGYTF